This T cell receptor (beta chain) emerged from a study of blood T cell repertoires in COVID-19. Measured with immunoSEQ multiplex PCR; TCRdb has only the in-frame clones, and not every one. This sample carries about 400,000 clones, about 90% of them seen once, and the ten largest clones take around 2%. The V and J ends lost 10 bases and 0 bases respectively, with 12 bases between them. The CDR3 spans 13 residues. Germline V lookup: CDR1 WSHSY, CDR2 SAAADI. Sequenced material: PBMCs or T cells enriched from blood (not recorded which). This chain links TRBV10-2 with TRBJ2-5, with D possibly being TRBD2 (6 bases). The receptor was isolated from a man aged 35-49 years in a cohort exposed to, infected with or recovered from COVID-19 (not recorded which). This chain's CDR3 is CATGGGNQETQYF. Written as DNA, the CDR3 is TGCGCCACCGGGGGTGGGAACCAAGAGACCCAGTACTTC.